Following are 2 T cell receptor beta chains from one sample sequenced in a study of cytomegalovirus exposure and HLA in healthy donors. Vbeta (60) and Jbeta (13) primers were used in the PCR. Sequencing was performed with immunoSEQ multiplex PCR; in TCRdb, only in-frame clones are kept and a portion is missing. The sample contains over 150,000 clones, approximately 69% of which appear only once. The sequencing sample was made of PBMCs. The receptor source for this set is a man younger than 45 in good health and CMV-seronegative.

The genes are TRBV7-3 and TRBJ2-7, with D possibly being TRBD2 (6 bases). The germline V and J ends were trimmed by 4 bases and 9 bases, with 19 bases remaining between them. CDR1 is SGHTA, CDR2 FQGTGA, per germline. The CDR3 covers 14 residues. DNA of the CDR3: TGTGCCAGCAGCTCCACCCCCGCGGAGGGTTTGCAGTACTTC. The encoded protein is CASSSTPAEGLQYF.

The chain combines TRBV30 with TRBJ2-7; 8 nucleotides align to TRBD1. This CDR3 is built from 16 residues. J was trimmed by 4 bases and V by 3 bases; bases with no gene match: 14. Germline V CDR1 and CDR2: GTSNPN, SVGIG (reference sequence). The CDR3 DNA reads TGTGCCTGGAGAGGTTCAGGTAGGGACAGGCTATACGAGCAGTACTTC. It translates to CAWRGSGRDRLYEQYF.